This T cell receptor (beta chain) derives from a study of early T cells in non-severe SARS-CoV-2 infection. Between the trimmed V and J ends, which lost 5 bases and 2 bases, there was a span of 5 bases. Germline V gives CDR1 MDHEN, CDR2 SYDVKM. The length of the CDR3 is 12 residues. TCRdb recomputed calls from the 5' RACE reads with MiXCR, one row per CDR3 protein. The sample has about 72,000 distinct CDR3 sequences, around 8.7% seen once. Sequences were obtained from whole blood. The chain employs TRBV28 and TRBJ2-3, with D uncertain. This receptor was identified in an adult who was a healthcare worker with PCR-confirmed SARS-CoV-2 infection or an uninfected control (not recorded which). For the CDR3, the DNA is TGTGCCAGCAGTCTGGACACAGATACGCAGTATTTT. This codes for CASSLDTDTQYF.